These 10 T cell receptor beta chains came from one sample sequenced in a study of lymphopenia after photon versus proton radiotherapy. Measured with immunoSEQ multiplex PCR; TCRdb has only the in-frame clones, and not every one. The sample lists some 15,000 clones; roughly 84% were seen once. Specimen: peripheral blood, collected from a patient treated with proton-based radiotherapy. These TCRs come from a man between 70 and 80 years old with pancreatic cancer.

This chain links TRBV19 with TRBJ1-5; possible D gene TRBD1, 5 bases. From germline, CDR1 is LNHDA and CDR2 SQIVND (reference sequence). Trimming took 8 bases from V and 2 from J, leaving 19 bases between them. This CDR3 has 16 residues. CDR3 region: CASRSNLGDGNQPQHF. As DNA, the CDR3 is TGTGCCAGTCGGTCTAATCTGGGGGATGGCAATCAGCCCCAGCATTTT.

The V call is TRBV25-1, the J call TRBJ1-1; D is ambiguous. The ends were cut back, 6 bases at V and 2 bases at J, with 16 bases in the middle. The CDR3 runs 15 residues. From germline, CDR1 is MGHDK and CDR2 SYGVNS. CDR3 nucleotide sequence: TGTGCCAGCAGCCCCAGCAGCGGGAGAAACACTGAAGCTTTCTTT. Translation: CASSPSSGRNTEAFF.

The chain joins TRBV10-2 to TRBJ1-4; 7 nucleotides match TRBD1. Germline CDR1 WSHSY, CDR2 SAAADI. The CDR3 runs to 13 residues. V lost 9 bases to trimming and J lost 7 bases; unmatched junction nucleotides: 8. CDR3 amino acids: CASGGGASEKLFF. As DNA, the CDR3 is TGCGCCAGTGGAGGGGGCGCCTCTGAAAAACTGTTTTTT.

This chain joins TRBV6-5 and TRBJ1-6; a possible D gene is TRBD1 (6 bases). The V gene lost 2 bases and the J gene lost 7 bases, with 12 bases spanning the gap. Germline values: CDR1 MNHEY, CDR2 SVGAGI. The CDR3 has 15 residues. The CDR3 protein is CASSYDRRPNSPLHF. CDR3 coding DNA: TGTGCCAGCAGTTACGACAGGCGCCCAAATTCACCCCTCCACTTT.

The V gene is TRBV30, the J gene TRBJ2-1; D ambiguous. Trimming removed 3 bases from V and 6 bases from J, with 6 bases in between. Germline V lookup: CDR1 GTSNPN, CDR2 SVGIG (reference sequence). There are 11 residues in the CDR3. CDR3 protein: CAWRDINEQFF. The CDR3 DNA reads TGTGCCTGGAGAGACATCAATGAGCAGTTCTTC.

The J gene is TRBJ2-1, the V gene TRBV9; D possibly corresponds to TRBD2 (6 bases). From germline, CDR1 is SGDLS and CDR2 YYNGEE. The V end was cut by 0 bases, the J end by 4 bases, with 11 bases between. This CDR3 contains 15 residues. The CDR3 here is CASSVATSIYNEQFF. The CDR3 nucleotides are TGTGCCAGCAGCGTAGCTACTAGCATATACAATGAGCAGTTCTTC. Full variable domain (missing parts from reference TRBV9 and TRBJ2-1): DSGVTQTPKHLITATGQRVTLRCSPRSGDLSVYWYQQSLDQGLQFLIQYYNGEERAKGNILERFSAQQFPDLHSELNLSSLELGDSALYFCASSVATSIYNEQFFGPGTRLTVL.

The rearrangement joins TRBV6-1 to TRBJ2-3, with 9 bases aligning to TRBD2. CDR3 size: 15 residues. CDR1 is MNHNS, CDR2 SASEGT, per germline. Losses at the gene ends were 2 bases for V and 5 bases for J; bases not matched to a gene: 5. Written as DNA, the CDR3 is TGTGCCAGCAGTGAAAGCGGGGGGCCTCTAGATACGCAGTATTTT. It codes for CASSESGGPLDTQYF.

This clone has only one observation. The chain links TRBV19 to TRBJ1-1; D ambiguous. With 3 bases removed from V and 1 base from J, the gap between germline ends came to 9 bases. The CDR3 spans 14 residues. Germline V CDR1 and CDR2: LNHDA, SQIVND (reference sequence). CDR3 sequence reads: CASSISISNTEAFF. Written as DNA, the CDR3 is TGTGCCAGTAGTATTTCTATATCGAACACTGAAGCTTTCTTT. Full variable domain (outside the CDR3, taken from reference TRBV19 and TRBJ1-1): DGGITQSPKYLFRKEGQNVTLSCEQNLNHDAMYWYRQDPGQGLRLIYYSQIVNDFQKGDIAEGYSVSREKKESFPLTVTSAQKNPTAFYLCASSISISNTEAFFGQGTRLTVV.

By sample share, this clone is medium-sized. J is TRBJ2-7 and V is TRBV27; possibly TRBD1 for D (6 bases). The CDR3 runs 16 residues. In germline, CDR1 is MNHEY, CDR2 SMNVEV (reference sequence). Trimming removed 4 bases at V and 0 bases at J, with 16 bases between. CDR3 sequence reads: CASSSPAPGDSYEQYF. In nucleotides, the CDR3 is TGTGCCAGCAGTTCCCCGGCCCCAGGGGACTCCTACGAGCAGTACTTC.

V usage is TRBV29-1 and J usage is TRBJ2-1; possible D gene TRBD1, 5 bases. The germline V gene encodes CDR1 SQVTM and CDR2 ANQGSEA. This CDR3 contains 16 residues. V lost 7 bases and J 1 base, leaving 20 bases between the germline ends. CDR3: CSAVGEDRPSYNEQFF. For the CDR3, the DNA is TGCAGCGCCGTGGGCGAAGACAGACCTTCCTACAATGAGCAGTTCTTC.